This T cell receptor (beta chain) is drawn from a study of T cell responses to AZD1222 COVID-19 vaccine (dated by TCRdb to about 2021). Regarding the complete study: AZD1222 recipients with second doses at about 4 weeks or about 12 weeks were pooled, because spike-specific TCR depth and breadth did not differ between schedules. A total of about 240 trial participants underwent TCR sequencing, of whom approximately 210 received two doses of AZD1222 and some 25 received two doses of the MenACWY control vaccine. Trial participants were enrolled by age into subgroups of 18-55, 56-69 and 70-plus years, and approximately 150, 30 and 60 TCR-sequenced participants, respectively, were included in these subgroups.

The CDR3 regions of human TCRbeta chains were analyzed by immunosequencing. Under the source paper's analysis protocol: TCRs in the repertoires were matched against a reference library of SARS-CoV-2-specific TCRs that had been generated with the MIRA antigen-specificity platform. Breadth was defined as the fraction of unique TCRs that were SARS-CoV-2-associated. Depth was defined as the fraction of total T cells that were SARS-CoV-2-associated. Using the MIRA data, each spike-specific TCR was mapped to the spike region that the TCR reacts to and placed in a CD4 or CD8 class. Log10-transformed breadth and depth values were compared by one-way ANOVA with Sidak's multiple comparisons tests. Held by TCRdb, this immuneACCESS table contains in-frame sequences only and omits some clones. Under half of the omission traces to an unresolved V gene where checked; the cause of the rest is unknown. The DNA gave D and trimming, while V, J and clone size come from that table. A total of 150,000 or so clones appear in this sample, 91% of them only once. The top ten constitute more than 1.3% of the sample.

Concerning this clone: Its antigen is unknown. Per-base quality was not reported, and no clone a single base away is much larger than it.

Trimming costs V 8 bases and J 7 bases, and their ends lie 18 bases apart. The CDR3 holds 13 amino acids from the cysteine to the phenylalanine. The DNA shown is the 39-base CDR3, in frame from base 1. The germline V gene (reference sequence) sets CDR1 to SEHNR and CDR2 to FQNEAQ. Explained via the paper, the time point label denotes: baseline before first vaccination. Samples from vaccinated people were obtained from the UK trials COV001 and COV002, which included a single-blind randomized controlled phase 2/3 trial of AZD1222 (ChAdOx1 nCoV-19) in healthy adults. Trial participant PBMC samples were collected at day 0 and day 28 after the second dose for TCRbeta chain sequencing. On the study overall, not on this receptor specifically: The 56-69-year group was small, and its depth increase did not reach significance, likely because of low power. Conclusions about previously exposed vaccinees are limited, since just five or six AZD1222 recipients were seropositive for SARS-CoV-2 at baseline. Spike-specific TCR breadth and depth rose significantly after two AZD1222 doses compared with day 0 and with MenACWY recipients. The whole spike protein was spanned by vaccine-associated CD4 TCRs, and dominant responses were seen in regions 160-218 and 743-854. Reportedly, almost half of the unique spike-specific TCRs recognized epitopes lying outside the regions that are mutated in the B.1.351 and B.1.1.7 variants. Participants were mostly white British, with more females than males. The authors suggested clonal diversity may have been underestimated. Because no samples from the day 14 peak response were available, repertoires could be characterized only after the peak T cell response.

Sequencing was performed on peripheral blood, taken on day 0 of AZD1222 vaccination. The TCR comes from an adult in good health. Recombination linked TRBV7-9 to TRBJ2-7, with TRBD1 as a weak D call on 5 bases. Here is the DNA: TGTGCCAGCGGGGCCCTGGGCCTAGGGGAGCAGTACTTC. It translates as CASGALGLGEQYF.